The 18 T cell receptor beta chains presented below share a single source sample, sequenced in a study of T cells in Graves' hyperthyroidism and ophthalmopathy (dated by TCRdb to between 2018 and 2021). Library construction relied on multiplex PCR. The sequencing machine was an Illumina HiSeq 2000. The TCR beta CDR3 regions were amplified from RNA transcripts. The first round of RT-PCR for the TCR CDR3 was performed with the HTBI primer set and the Qiagen OneStep RT-PCR kit. The raw public reads went through TCRdb reprocessing: fastp at Q25, MiXCR clone calling, in-frame beta chains kept. One record per CDR3 amino acid sequence lists the most common genes and DNA. The sample table holds some 250,000 distinct CDR3 sequences, of which about 14% were seen once. The ten largest clones add up to 13% of the sample. The source material was blood. The receptor source for this set is a woman in her 40s with Graves' hyperthyroidism that later progressed to Graves' ophthalmopathy.

The J gene is TRBJ2-1, the V gene TRBV3-1; TRBD2 aligns across 11 bases. The J call is in doubt because the DNA end fits TRBJ2-7 better. The CDR3 extends over 15 amino acids. Germline CDR1 is LGHDT and CDR2 is YNNKEL (reference sequence). The DNA for the CDR3 is TGTGCCAGCAGCCAGACTAGCGGGGCATACAATGAGCAGTACTTC. Translation: CASSQTSGAYNEQYF.

This clonotype was counted ten times or more. CDR3 coding DNA: TGTGCCAGCAGATCGACTAGGATGAATGAGCAGTTCTTC. Protein: CASRSTRMNEQFF. The V and J genes are TRBV12-3 or TRBV12-4 and TRBJ2-1; D might be TRBD2 (6 bases). Trimming shortened V by 6 bases and J by 7 bases, and 13 bases separated the two germline ends. This CDR3 comprises 13 residues.

The table lists this clonotype with many counts. This chain connects TRBV12-3 or TRBV12-4 to TRBJ2-4; the D gene is possibly TRBD2 (6 bases). The CDR3 spans 17 residues. Trimming pared 7 bases from V and 0 bases from J, leaving 19 bases between. The CDR3 reads CASTPFSGGIAKNIQYF. DNA for the CDR3: TGTGCCAGCACCCCTTTTTCGGGCGGGATAGCCAAAAACATTCAGTACTTC.

This clonotype was counted a few times. The rearrangement links TRBV9 to TRBJ2-2; D uncertain. Germline V gives CDR1 SGDLS, CDR2 YYNGEE. This CDR3 is built from 12 residues. Trimming removed 4 bases from V and 4 bases from J, with 5 bases in between. The CDR3 DNA is TGTGCCAGCAGCCCCCGCACCGGGGAGCTGTTTTTT. It is translated as CASSPRTGELFF.

The chain combines TRBV10-3 with TRBJ1-1; 7 positions agree with TRBD1. V trimming: 5 bases; J trimming: 1 base; junction bases outside the gene matches: 13. This CDR3 contains 17 residues. Germline V gene lookup returns CDR1 ENHRY and CDR2 SYGVKD. CDR3 nucleotide sequence: TGTGCCATCAGTTACGAACAGGGGTTGGGGGGGAACACTGAAGCTTTCTTT. Amino acid sequence: CAISYEQGLGGNTEAFF.

At least ten counts were recorded for this clonotype. This chain uses TRBV9 with TRBJ2-3; no firm D call. Trimming removed 0 bases at V and 4 bases at J, with 6 bases between. Germline V CDR1 and CDR2: SGDLS, YYNGEE. The CDR3 contains 13 residues. The CDR3 reads CASSVEGPDTQYF. The DNA of the CDR3 is TGTGCCAGCAGCGTAGAGGGTCCAGATACGCAGTATTTT. The variable domain in full, completed from reference TRBV9 and TRBJ2-3, reads DSGVTQTPKHLITATGQRVTLRCSPRSGDLSVYWYQQSLDQGLQFLIQYYNGEERAKGNILERFSAQQFPDLHSELNLSSLELGDSALYFCASSVEGPDTQYFGPGTRLTVL.

The chain is built from TRBV10-2 and TRBJ1-5; D gene unclear. Between the trimmed V and J ends, which lost 0 bases and 9 bases, there was a span of 24 bases. Germline V CDR1 and CDR2: WSHSY, SAAADI. The CDR3 contains 18 residues. The CDR3 coding sequence is TGCGCCAGCAGTGAGTCGTTAGGGAGGGAGGAGGGCTTTGGGCCCCAGCATTTT. It translates to CASSESLGREEGFGPQHF.

This clonotype has at least ten counts. The genes are TRBV6-1 and TRBJ1-1; TRBD1 agrees at 9 bases. Germline-derived CDR1 and CDR2 are MNHNS and SASEGT. The CDR3 is made up of 19 amino acids. Unmatched junction bases numbered 26, after V lost 4 bases and J lost 11 bases. The CDR3 DNA sequence: TGTGCCAGCAGTGTATACACAGGGGGCCTGTTTAGTGGGATGCGACGGGCTTTCTTT. It specifies CASSVYTGGLFSGMRRAFF.

This clonotype was detected only a few times. Given a much more abundant clone one base away, this may be a read error. The CDR3 nucleotides are TGTGCCAGCAGTTTCGGAACAAGAACCAATCAGCCCCAGCATTTT. Residues: CASSFGTRTNQPQHF. The rearrangement links TRBV12-3 or TRBV12-4 to TRBJ1-5; no firm D call. The V gene lost 3 bases and the J gene lost 3 bases, with 12 bases spanning the gap. The length of the CDR3 is 15 residues.

The chain links TRBV11-2 to TRBJ2-2; TRBD2 matches 9 bases. Germline values: CDR1 SGHAT, CDR2 FQNNGV. The trim removed 6 bases at V and 2 bases at J, leaving 7 bases unmatched. This CDR3 has 16 amino acids. The CDR3 loop reads CASRPNSGGNTGELFF. The DNA for the CDR3 is TGTGCCAGCAGGCCCAATAGCGGGGGAAACACCGGGGAGCTGTTTTTT.

The rearrangement links TRBV28 to TRBJ2-7, with 11 bases aligning to TRBD1. CDR1 and CDR2 (germline): MDHEN, SYDVKM. Trimming removed 6 bases from V and 3 bases from J; junction bases left unmatched: 10. This CDR3 is 16 amino acids long. The CDR3 loop is CASSLDGTGGVYEQYF. As DNA, the CDR3 is TGTGCCAGCAGCTTAGACGGGACAGGGGGTGTCTACGAGCAGTACTTC.

Only a few counts were recorded for this clonotype. The rearrangement links TRBV5-5 to TRBJ2-7; 8 bases agree with TRBD2. The CDR3 spans 16 residues. Germline CDR1 and CDR2: SGHKS and YYEKEE (reference sequence). Trimming cost V 7 bases and J 6 bases; bases outside gene matches: 18. In nucleotides, the CDR3 is TGTGCCAGCGGCAAAGGGGCGGGAGGAATATATATCGAGCAGTACTTC. Its protein is CASGKGAGGIYIEQYF.

This clonotype showed up many times. The gene calls are TRBV11-2 and TRBJ2-7, with a weak D call TRBD1 (6 bases). The CDR3 runs to 15 residues. The V gene lost 3 bases and the J gene lost 3 bases, with 15 bases spanning the gap. Germline assignment: CDR1 SGHAT and CDR2 FQNNGV. The CDR3 sequence is CASSLTGTTNYEQYF. CDR3 coding DNA: TGTGCCAGCAGCTTGACAGGAACAACCAACTACGAGCAGTACTTC.

This clonotype came up many times. The rearrangement uses TRBV28 and TRBJ2-5; TRBD2 is a possible D gene (6 bases). V lost 3 bases, J lost 3 bases, and 11 bases lay in between. The CDR3 is made up of 14 amino acids. CDR1 is MDHEN, CDR2 SYDVKM, per germline. The CDR3 is CASSFPSVEETQYF. For the CDR3, the DNA is TGTGCCAGCAGTTTCCCTAGCGTGGAAGAGACCCAGTACTTC.

This clonotype has ten or more counts. The J gene is TRBJ2-3, the V gene TRBV24-1, with 15 bases lining up with TRBD2. CDR3 length equals 19 residues. CDR1 is KGHDR and CDR2 is SFDVKD in the germline V gene. Trimming at V came to 4 bases and at J to 1 base, leaving 8 bases not matched to a gene. CDR3 nucleotide sequence: TGTGCCACCAGTGACTCGGGACTAGCGGGAGGCATGGGCACAGATACGCAGTATTTT. Translated, it gives CATSDSGLAGGMGTDTQYF.

The table lists this clonotype with a few counts. The J gene is TRBJ2-6, the V gene TRBV7-6; 10 bases line up with TRBD1. The CDR3 loop spans 20 amino acids. V gave up 1 base and J gave up 0 bases; unmatched junction bases: 9. Germline V gives CDR1 SGHVS, CDR2 FNYEAQ. CDR3: CASSLDLGQGGNSGANVLTF. In DNA form, the CDR3 reads TGTGCCAGCAGCTTAGACCTAGGACAGGGGGGAAACTCTGGGGCCAACGTCCTGACTTTC. Supplemented by reference TRBV7-6 and TRBJ2-6, the full variable domain reads GAGVSQSPRYKVTKRGQDVALRCDPISGHVSLYWYRQALGQGPEFLTYFNYEAQQDKSGLPNDRFSAERPEGSISTLTIQRTEQRDSAMYRCASSLDLGQGGNSGANVLTFGAGSRLTVL.

Points on this clonotype: Given a much more abundant clone one base away, this may be a read error. The chain employs TRBV4-1 and TRBJ1-1; D unresolved. Germline assignment: CDR1 MGHRA and CDR2 YSYEKL. V shed 2 bases and J shed 4 bases, with 11 bases lying between them. CDR3 length equals 14 residues. The CDR3 region is CASSQILRGTEAFF. CDR3 DNA sequence: TGCGCCAGCAGCCAAATACTTCGGGGCACTGAAGCTTTCTTT.

Regarding this clonotype: With a much larger clone just one base away, this may be a read error. The V and J genes are TRBV11-2 and TRBJ2-1, with D hard to call. Germline V gene sequence: CDR1 SGHAT, CDR2 FQNNGV. V lost 2 bases to trimming and J lost 15 bases, with 11 bases between them. The CDR3 runs 11 residues. The CDR3 region is CASSLHDAMFF. The DNA for the CDR3 is TGTGCCAGCAGCTTACACGACGCCATGTTCTTC.